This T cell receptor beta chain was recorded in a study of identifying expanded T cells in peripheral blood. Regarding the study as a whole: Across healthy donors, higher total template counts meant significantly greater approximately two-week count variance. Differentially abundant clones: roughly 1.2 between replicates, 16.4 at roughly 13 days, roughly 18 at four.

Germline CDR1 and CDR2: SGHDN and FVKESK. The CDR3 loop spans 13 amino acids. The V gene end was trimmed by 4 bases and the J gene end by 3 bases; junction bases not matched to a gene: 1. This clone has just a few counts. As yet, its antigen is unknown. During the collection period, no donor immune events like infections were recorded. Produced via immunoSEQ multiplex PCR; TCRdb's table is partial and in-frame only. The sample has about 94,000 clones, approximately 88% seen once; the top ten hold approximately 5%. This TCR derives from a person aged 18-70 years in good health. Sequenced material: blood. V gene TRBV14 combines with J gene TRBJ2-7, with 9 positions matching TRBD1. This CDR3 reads CASSLGQGYEQYF. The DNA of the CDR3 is TGTGCCAGCAGCCTGGGACAGGGCTACGAGCAGTACTTC.